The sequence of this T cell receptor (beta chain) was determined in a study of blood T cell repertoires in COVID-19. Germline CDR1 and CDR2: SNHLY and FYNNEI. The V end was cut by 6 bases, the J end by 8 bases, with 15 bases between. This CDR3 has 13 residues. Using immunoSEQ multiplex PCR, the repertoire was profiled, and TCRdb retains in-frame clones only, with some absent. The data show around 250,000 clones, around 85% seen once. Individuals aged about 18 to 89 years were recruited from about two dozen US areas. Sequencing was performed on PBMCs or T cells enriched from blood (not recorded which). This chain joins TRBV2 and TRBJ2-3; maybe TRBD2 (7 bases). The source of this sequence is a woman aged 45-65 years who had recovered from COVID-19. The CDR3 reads CASSGGTSGTQYF. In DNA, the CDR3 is TGTGCCAGCAGCGGGGGGACATCGGGTACGCAGTATTTT. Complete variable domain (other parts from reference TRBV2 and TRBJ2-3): EPEVTQTPSHQVTQMGQEVILRCVPISNHLYFYWYRQILGQKVEFLVSFYNNEISEKSEIFDDQFSVERPDGSNFTLKIRSTKLEDSAMYFCASSGGTSGTQYFGPGTRLTVL.